These T cell receptor beta chains were read from a single sample in a study of cytomegalovirus exposure and HLA in healthy donors. Clones were read by immunoSEQ multiplex PCR, and TCRdb kept only the in-frame ones, dropping some. The sample records about 210,000 clones, roughly 85% being singletons. Sequencing input: PBMCs. These receptors came from a girl aged 2-10 years in good health and CMV-seronegative. CDR3s include the opening cysteine and the closing phenylalanine or tryptophan. D genes are given only for firm matches. The listing skips clone size in some rows; elsewhere it reads once, few, many or a size class.

D gene	V gene	clone size	CDR3 length	J gene	CDR3 DNA	CDR3 protein
TRBD1	TRBV5-1	.	13	TRBJ2-3	TGCGCCAGCAGACGGGACAGAGGGGATACGCAGTATTTT	CASRRDRGDTQYF
TRBD2	TRBV6-1	.	16	TRBJ2-1	TGTGCCAGCAGTGATAGACTAGCGGGGCTCTACAATGAGCAGTTCTTC	CASSDRLAGLYNEQFF
.	TRBV6-5	.	14	TRBJ2-2	TGTGCCAGCAGTTATACCCCGTGGGGCCGGAGAGTGTTTTTT	CASSYTPWGRRVFF
.	TRBV18	.	12	TRBJ2-5	TGTGCCAGCTCTAGAAACCAAGAGACCCAGTACTTC	CASSRNQETQYF
.	TRBV7-9	few	15	TRBJ1-4	TGTGCCAGCAGCTTAATAGGGCAGGGAAATGAAAAACTGTTTTTT	CASSLIGQGNEKLFF
.	TRBV7-2	few	16	TRBJ1-5	TGTGCCAGCAGCTCGGAGACAGTCTGGAGCAATCAGCCCCAGCATTTT	CASSSETVWSNQPQHF
TRBD1	TRBV25-1	.	13	TRBJ2-7	TGTGCCAGCGGTGGGACAGGGCAAGGCGAGCAGTACTTC	CASGGTGQGEQYF
.	TRBV10-3	.	12	TRBJ2-7	TGTGCCATCAGTGGACACCTCCCCGAGCAGTACTTC	CAISGHLPEQYF
.	TRBV5-6	few	18	TRBJ2-6	TGTGCCAGCAGCTTCGGTACTCTGAAGAGCTCTGGGGCCAACGTCCTGACTTTC	CASSFGTLKSSGANVLTF
TRBD1	TRBV2	.	16	TRBJ1-5	TGTGCCAGCAGCTCTCAGGGGGCAGGCAGTAATCAGCCCCAGCATTTT	CASSSQGAGSNQPQHF
TRBD2	TRBV11-2	.	17	TRBJ2-7	TGTGCCAGCAGCTTAAGACTAGCGGGAGGGCGGTCCTACGAGCAGTACTTC	CASSLRLAGGRSYEQYF
TRBD1	TRBV6-5	.	16	TRBJ2-5	TGTGCCAGCAGTTGGAGACGGGACAGGGGGCCGGGGACCCAGTACTTC	CASSWRRDRGPGTQYF
.	TRBV28	.	14	TRBJ1-1	TGTGCCAGCAGCTCACTAACACAAAACACTGAAGCTTTCTTT	CASSSLTQNTEAFF
.	TRBV6-1	.	18	TRBJ2-7	TGTGCCAGCAGTGAAGGGCTGGTCTACCGACTACAACACTACGAGCAGTACTTC	CASSEGLVYRLQHYEQYF
.	TRBV19	.	16	TRBJ1-3	TGTGCCAGTAGTATATACCGCAGTGCCTCTGGAAACACCATATATTTT	CASSIYRSASGNTIYF
.	TRBV27	few	13	TRBJ2-5	TGTGCCAGCAGACTATCGGGCCAAGAGACCCAGTACTTC	CASRLSGQETQYF
.	TRBV5-6	.	13	TRBJ1-6	TGTGCCAGCAGCTTGGCGGCGGGCAGCCCTCTCCACTTT	CASSLAAGSPLHF
TRBD2	TRBV10-3	.	14	TRBJ2-7	TGTGCCATCAGTCCGACTAGCCGCTCCTACGAGCAGTACTTC	CAISPTSRSYEQYF
.	TRBV27	.	15	TRBJ2-3	TGTGCCAGCAGTCGGAGGGAATACCGCACAGATACGCAGTATTTT	CASSRREYRTDTQYF
TRBD1	TRBV5-6	.	15	TRBJ1-2	TGTGCCAGCAACAGACGACAGGGCGCGAACTATGGCTACACCTTC	CASNRRQGANYGYTF
.	TRBV10-1	.	13	TRBJ2-7	TGCGCCAGCAGTGAGAACAGGGTCTCCGAGCAGTACTTC	CASSENRVSEQYF
TRBD1	TRBV30	.	17	TRBJ1-5	TGTGCCTGGAGCCGAGTAGCGGGGACAGGGGTTTTGCAGCCCCAGCATTTT	CAWSRVAGTGVLQPQHF
TRBD2	TRBV29-1	.	14	TRBJ2-7	TGCAGCGTTGCAGAGCGGGAGGGCCTACACGAGCAGTACTTC	CSVAEREGLHEQYF
.	TRBV5-1	.	15	TRBJ2-3	TGCGCCAGCAGCTTGGAGGGAGCGTACACAGATACGCAGTATTTT	CASSLEGAYTDTQYF
TRBD2	TRBV9	.	16	TRBJ2-1	TGTGCCAGCAGCGTACTTGCGGGACTAGGGGTCGGAGAGCAGTTCTTC	CASSVLAGLGVGEQFF
TRBD1	TRBV10-3	.	13	TRBJ2-7	TGTGCCATCAGGACCGACAGGGCGTACGAGCAGTACTTC	CAIRTDRAYEQYF
.	TRBV10-3	.	15	TRBJ2-6	TGTGCCATCAGTCCAGTCGACTCTGGGGCCAACGTCCTGACTTTC	CAISPVDSGANVLTF
TRBD1	TRBV7-9	.	17	TRBJ2-1	TGTGCCAGTAGAGGGACAGGGGGACTTAGCTCCTACAATGAGCAGTTCTTC	CASRGTGGLSSYNEQFF
TRBD2	TRBV10-1	.	13	TRBJ2-5	TGCGCCAGCAGTGGTAGCGGGTCAGAGACCCAGTACTTC	CASSGSGSETQYF
.	TRBV5-7	.	12	TRBJ1-5	TGTGCCAGCAGCCTACGGGTTCAGCCCCAGCATTTT	CASSLRVQPQHF
.	TRBV6-5	.	13	TRBJ2-7	TGTGCCTGCAGTTACTCGCGGGTCAACGAGCAGTACTTC	CACSYSRVNEQYF
TRBD1	TRBV5-1	.	15	TRBJ1-1	TGCGCCAGCAGCTTGGCAGGACAGGGGTTGACTGAAGCTTTCTTT	CASSLAGQGLTEAFF